One sample yielded the 15 T cell receptor beta chains listed below, sequenced in a study of OX40 agonist ivuxolimab in advanced cancers. TCRdb's copy holds only in-frame clones and misses some; the assay was immunoSEQ multiplex PCR. This table holds 60,000 to 95,000 clones, around 83% found once. This specimen was CD4+ or CD8+ T cells sorted from blood, taken in a trial of the OX40 agonist ivuxolimab. Receptors originate from an adult with an advanced solid tumor such as melanoma, head and neck, liver or kidney cancer.

The genes are TRBV5-1 and TRBJ2-5; 9 bases agree with TRBD2. The CDR3 runs to 15 residues. From germline, CDR1 is SGHRS and CDR2 YFSETQ. V was pared by 2 bases and J by 3 bases, with 5 bases of the junction left unmatched. The CDR3 region is CASSFSGSGEETQYF. The CDR3 nucleotides read TGCGCCAGCAGCTTTAGCGGGAGTGGGGAAGAGACCCAGTACTTC.

The chain uses TRBV5-1 and TRBJ1-2; D is unresolved. The CDR3 contains 17 residues. CDR1 SGHRS and CDR2 YFSETQ come from the germline V gene. V lost 5 bases and J 2 bases, leaving 22 bases between the germline ends. The CDR3 DNA reads TGCGCCAGCAGTGGATCTGGCAGGTTAAATGCGAACTATGGCTACACCTTC. This codes for CASSGSGRLNANYGYTF.

This chain joins TRBV6-1 and TRBJ2-3; 7 bases line up with TRBD1. V dropped 9 bases and J dropped 3; count of bases not matched to a gene: 9. The germline V gene has CDR1 MNHNS and CDR2 SASEGT. The CDR3 runs 14 residues. CDR3 sequence (DNA): TGTGCCAGTAGGGGGCAGGCCTGGACAGATACGCAGTATTTT. This codes for CASRGQAWTDTQYF.

The chain links TRBV11-1 to TRBJ1-1; no clear D. The CDR3 covers 14 residues. V was shortened by 6 bases and J by 1 base, with 12 bases between the two germline ends. From germline, CDR1 is SGHAT and CDR2 FQDESV (reference sequence). CDR3 region: CASRKTSRNTEAFF. CDR3 DNA: TGTGCCAGCAGAAAGACATCCCGGAACACTGAAGCTTTCTTT.

This clone was detected once. The chain employs TRBV29-1 and TRBJ1-4; possible D gene TRBD1, 5 bases. The V gene lost 2 bases and the J gene lost 5 bases, with 6 bases spanning the gap. CDR3 length: 12 residues. Germline CDR1 reads SQVTM; CDR2 reads ANQGSEA. Written as DNA, the CDR3 is TGCAGCGTTGAAAGGACAAATGAAAAACTGTTTTTT. Encoded protein: CSVERTNEKLFF.

The chain recombines TRBV19 with TRBJ2-5, with 7 bases lining up with TRBD1. The V gene's germline CDR1 is LNHDA and CDR2 SQIVND (reference sequence). The CDR3 is made up of 14 amino acids. Trimming cost V 3 bases and J 2 bases; bases outside gene matches: 3. The CDR3 DNA reads TGTGCCAGTAGTATGGGACAGATACAAGAGACCCAGTACTTC. Its translation is CASSMGQIQETQYF.

The genes are TRBV2 and TRBJ2-2; 7 nucleotides align to TRBD2. There are 13 residues in the CDR3. The germline V gene encodes CDR1 SNHLY and CDR2 FYNNEI. The trim removed 4 bases at V and 9 bases at J, leaving 5 bases unmatched. The CDR3 protein is CASSGGSTRELFF. Here the CDR3 DNA reads TGTGCCAGCAGTGGCGGGAGTACCCGGGAGCTGTTTTTT.

The chain links TRBV7-2 to TRBJ2-7, with D maybe TRBD2 (5 bases). This CDR3 region has 15 residues. The V end was cut by 5 bases, the J end by 7 bases, with 21 bases between. The germline gives CDR1 SGHTA, CDR2 FQGNSA. This CDR3 is CASSRLRTFRGEQYF. In DNA form, the CDR3 reads TGTGCCAGCAGCCGGTTGCGGACCTTCAGAGGGGAGCAGTACTTC. The full variable domain, its missing parts supplied by reference TRBV7-2 and TRBJ2-7, is GAGVSQSPSNKVTEKGKDVELRCDPISGHTALYWYRQSLGQGLEFLIYFQGNSAPDKSGLPSDRFSAERTGGSVSTLTIQRTQQEDSAVYLCASSRLRTFRGEQYFGPGTRLTVT.

The table lists this clone with a few counts. This chain connects TRBV7-6 to TRBJ2-3; D is uncertain. This CDR3 is 11 amino acids long. Germline-derived CDR1 and CDR2 are SGHVS and FNYEAQ. The V end was cut by 3 bases, the J end by 4 bases, with 2 bases between. CDR3 amino acids: CASSFADTQYF. The CDR3 DNA follows: TGTGCCAGCAGCTTCGCAGATACGCAGTATTTT. The full variable domain, with the rest looked up from reference TRBV7-6 and TRBJ2-3, is GAGVSQSPRYKVTKRGQDVALRCDPISGHVSLYWYRQALGQGPEFLTYFNYEAQQDKSGLPNDRFSAERPEGSISTLTIQRTEQRDSAMYRCASSFADTQYFGPGTRLTVL.

The rearrangement joins TRBV5-6 to TRBJ2-7, with D maybe TRBD1 (6 bases). Trimming took off 2 bases at V and 5 bases at J, with 11 bases between the two ends. Germline V lookup: CDR1 SGHDT, CDR2 YYEEEE. This CDR3 comprises 13 residues. CDR3 in DNA: TGTGCCAGCAGCTTACAGGGTATCAACGAGCAGTACTTC. Its protein product is CASSLQGINEQYF. The whole variable domain, filled in from reference TRBV5-6 and TRBJ2-7, reads DAGVTQSPTHLIKTRGQQVTLRCSPKSGHDTVSWYQQALGQGPQFIFQYYEEEERQRGNFPDRFSGHQFPNYSSELNVNALLLGDSALYLCASSLQGINEQYFGPGTRLTVT.

The genes are TRBV28 and TRBJ1-2; 12 positions match TRBD1. This CDR3 region has 17 residues. V was clipped by 1 base and J by 6 bases; unmatched bases: 9. Germline CDR1 reads MDHEN; CDR2 reads SYDVKM. This CDR3 is CASSLYPPGQGAHGYTF. The CDR3 DNA follows: TGTGCCAGCAGTTTATACCCGCCGGGACAGGGGGCCCATGGCTACACCTTC.

The chain joins TRBV18 to TRBJ2-7; TRBD2 is a possible D gene (6 bases). Germline V gives CDR1 KGHSH, CDR2 LQKENI. This CDR3 region has 13 residues. Deletions cut 4 bases from V and 6 bases from J, with 13 bases between. Written as DNA, the CDR3 is TGTGCCAGCTCACAGCCCGGAGGGCGCGAGCAGTACTTC. It is translated as CASSQPGGREQYF.

The V gene is TRBV6-5, the J gene TRBJ2-1; possibly TRBD1 for D (5 bases). The germline V gene encodes CDR1 MNHEY and CDR2 SVGAGI. Trimming removed 6 bases at V and 4 bases at J, with 7 bases between. CDR3 length equals 12 residues. DNA for the CDR3: TGTGCCAGCAGCCAGGGTTACAATGAGCAGTTCTTC. It yields the protein CASSQGYNEQFF.

The chain couples TRBV19 to TRBJ2-7, with 11 bases that match TRBD2. The CDR3 runs to 13 residues. After removal of 8 bases from V and 6 bases from J, the junction contained 6 bases not matched to a gene. Germline lookup yields CDR1 LNHDA and CDR2 SQIVND (reference sequence). The CDR3 is CASSTSGKIEQYF. The CDR3 nucleotides read TGTGCCAGTTCGACTAGCGGGAAGATCGAGCAGTACTTC.

This chain uses TRBV5-1 with TRBJ2-3; weak D call: TRBD1 (5 bases). CDR1 SGHRS and CDR2 YFSETQ come from the germline V gene. V lost 3 bases and J 4 bases, leaving 15 bases between the germline ends. The CDR3 is made up of 15 amino acids. The CDR3 DNA reads TGCGCCAGCAGCTCGCCGACCAGGGATTCAGATACGCAGTATTTT. This gives the protein CASSSPTRDSDTQYF.